A selection of T cell receptor beta chains follows, all from one sample in a study of blood T cells in healthy people across ages. TCRdb ran MiXCR on the 5' RACE reads and lists one entry per CDR3 protein. The table includes fewer than 750,000 distinct CDR3 sequences, 40% to 50% detected once. Source material: blood. The source is an elderly man in good health. CDR3s include the opening cysteine and the closing phenylalanine or tryptophan. A D gene is named only where the DNA matches it firmly. Clone size appears in some rows only: once, few, many, or a class for an expanded clone.

>TRBD2|.|TRBV6-5|TRBJ2-7
TGTGCCAGCAGCCGCCGGGGGGAGCGGGGATCCTACGAGCAGTACTTC
CASSRRGERGSYEQYF
>.|.|TRBV24-1|TRBJ2-5
TGTGCCACCAGTGAAACCGGCCGGGGGACCCAGTACTTC
CATSETGRGTQYF
>TRBD2|few|TRBV20-1|TRBJ2-1
TGCAGTGCTACCCACCCTACTAGCGGTCACTACAATGAGCAGTTCTTC
CSATHPTSGHYNEQFF
>TRBD2|.|TRBV7-2|TRBJ2-5
TGTGCCAGCAGCTTAACTAGCGGGTACCAAGAGACCCAGTACTTC
CASSLTSGYQETQYF
>.|few|TRBV20-1|TRBJ1-6
TGCAGTGCTAGAGAGGGGGCAGGGGCCTATAATTCACCCCTCCACTTT
CSAREGAGAYNSPLHF
>TRBD2|once|TRBV3-1|TRBJ2-4
TGTGCCAGCAGCCACGCGGGAGTAGCGAACATTCAGTACTTC
CASSHAGVANIQYF
>.|.|TRBV9|TRBJ1-5
TGTGCCAGCAGCGGAGGGGGATGGGGTGGCGATCAGCCCCAGCATTTT
CASSGGGWGGDQPQHF
>.|many|TRBV6-6|TRBJ2-7
TGTGCCAGCAGTTACTCCCTTCAAGTACCCTACGAGCAGTACTTC
CASSYSLQVPYEQYF
>.|many|TRBV7-2|TRBJ2-1
TGTGCCAGCAGCCCTTCTCCTCCGGGGGCGGGAGAATTAAGTGAGCAGTTCTTC
CASSPSPPGAGELSEQFF
>.|.|TRBV7-2|TRBJ2-3
TGTGCCAGCAGCCGAGATCGAAATACGCAGTATTTT
CASSRDRNTQYF
>.|.|TRBV6-2/TRBV6-3|TRBJ2-5
TGTGCCAGCAGCCCGGTGTCGAGACAAGAGACCCAGTACTTC
CASSPVSRQETQYF
>TRBD2|.|TRBV20-1|TRBJ2-3
TGCAGTGCTCGGACTAGCGGGGGGCGGGGAGATACGCAGTATTTT
CSARTSGGRGDTQYF
>.|few|TRBV7-2|TRBJ1-2
TGTGCCAGCAGCAACGGGGGCCTCTATGGCTACACCTTC
CASSNGGLYGYTF
>.|.|TRBV4-3|TRBJ1-1
TGCGCCAGCAGCCAAGGGGGTACCACTGAAGCTTTCTTT
CASSQGGTTEAFF
>.|.|TRBV7-2|TRBJ2-3
TGTGCCAGCAGTTTCGGACGGACAGATACGCAGTATTTT
CASSFGRTDTQYF
>TRBD2|few|TRBV30|TRBJ2-7
TGTGCCTGGAGTAAGAGCGGGGGGGGCTACGAGCAGTACTTC
CAWSKSGGGYEQYF
>TRBD1|many|TRBV6-1|TRBJ2-7
TGTGCCAGCAGTCCCTATAGAAAGACAGGGCAGATTTTTCAGCAGTACTTC
CASSPYRKTGQIFQQYF
>.|.|TRBV6-5|TRBJ1-3
TGTGCCAGCAGGACAGGAAACACCATATATTTT
CASRTGNTIYF